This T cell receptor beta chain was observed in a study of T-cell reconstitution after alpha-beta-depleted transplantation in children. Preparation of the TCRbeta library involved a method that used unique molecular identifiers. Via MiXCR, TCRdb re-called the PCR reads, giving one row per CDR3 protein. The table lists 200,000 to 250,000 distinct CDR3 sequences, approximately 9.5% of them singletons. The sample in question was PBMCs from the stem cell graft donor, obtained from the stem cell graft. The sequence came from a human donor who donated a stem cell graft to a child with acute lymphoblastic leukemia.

The CDR3 region is CASSPWGGGYTF. The DNA of the CDR3 is TGTGCCAGCAGCCCCTGGGGTGGGGGCTACACCTTC. The chain combines TRBV11-2 with TRBJ1-2, with D uncertain. Germline-derived CDR1 and CDR2 are SGHAT and FQNNGV. This CDR3 has 12 residues. V lost 5 bases, J lost 8 bases, and 12 bases lay in between.